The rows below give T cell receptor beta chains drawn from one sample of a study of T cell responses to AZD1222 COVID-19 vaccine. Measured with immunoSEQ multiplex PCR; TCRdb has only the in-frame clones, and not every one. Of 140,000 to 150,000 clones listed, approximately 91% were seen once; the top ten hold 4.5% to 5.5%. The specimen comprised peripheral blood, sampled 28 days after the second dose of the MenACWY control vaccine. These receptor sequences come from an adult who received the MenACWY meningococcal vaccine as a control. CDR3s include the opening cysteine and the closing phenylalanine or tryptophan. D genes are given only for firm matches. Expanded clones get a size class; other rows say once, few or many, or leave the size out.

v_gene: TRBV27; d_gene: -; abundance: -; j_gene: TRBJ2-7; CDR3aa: CASSYRPTYEQYF; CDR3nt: TGTGCCAGCAGCTACCGTCCGACCTACGAGCAGTACTTC
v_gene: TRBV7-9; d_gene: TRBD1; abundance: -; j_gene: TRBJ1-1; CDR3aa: CASSPNTGGWFTEAFF; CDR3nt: TGTGCCAGCAGCCCCAACACAGGGGGCTGGTTCACTGAAGCTTTCTTT
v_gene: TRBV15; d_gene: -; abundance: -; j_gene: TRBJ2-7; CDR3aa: CATSRDGRQGYEQYF; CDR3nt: TGTGCCACCAGCAGAGATGGACGCCAGGGGTATGAGCAGTACTTC
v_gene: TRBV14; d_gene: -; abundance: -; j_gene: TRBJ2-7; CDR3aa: CASSPRTVLYEQYF; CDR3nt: TGTGCCAGCAGCCCCCGGACGGTCCTATACGAGCAGTACTTC
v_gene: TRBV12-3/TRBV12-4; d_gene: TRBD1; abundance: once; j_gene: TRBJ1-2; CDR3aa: CASTLGQGALETF; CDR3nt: TGTGCCAGCACCCTGGGACAGGGGGCCTTGGAGACCTTC
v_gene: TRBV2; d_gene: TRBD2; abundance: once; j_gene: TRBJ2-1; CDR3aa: CATKGLASTEEQFF; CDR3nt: TGTGCCACCAAGGGACTAGCGTCCACAGAAGAGCAGTTCTTC
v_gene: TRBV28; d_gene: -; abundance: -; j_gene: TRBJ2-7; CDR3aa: CASRPGGPRYEQYF; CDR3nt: TGTGCCAGCAGACCCGGGGGGCCCCGCTACGAGCAGTACTTC
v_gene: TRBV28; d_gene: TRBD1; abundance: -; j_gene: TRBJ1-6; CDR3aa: CASRPLPGQDNSPLHF; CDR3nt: TGTGCCAGCAGACCCCTCCCGGGACAGGATAATTCACCCCTCCACTTT
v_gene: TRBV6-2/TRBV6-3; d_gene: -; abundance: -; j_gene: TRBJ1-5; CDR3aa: CASSPTRFSNQPQHF; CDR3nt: TGTGCCAGCAGCCCCACAAGATTTAGCAATCAGCCCCAGCATTTT
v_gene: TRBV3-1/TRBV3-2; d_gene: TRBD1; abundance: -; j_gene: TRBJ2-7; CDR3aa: CASSIWDRTIEQYF; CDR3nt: TGTGCCAGCAGCATCTGGGACAGAACCATCGAGCAGTACTTC
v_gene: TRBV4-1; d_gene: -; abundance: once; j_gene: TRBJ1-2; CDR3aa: CASSQSLGDIYGYTF; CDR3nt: TGCGCCAGCAGCCAAAGTTTGGGGGACATCTATGGCTACACCTTC
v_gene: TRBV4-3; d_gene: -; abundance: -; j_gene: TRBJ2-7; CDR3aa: CASSQVPQESSYEQYF; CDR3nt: TGCGCCAGCAGCCAAGTACCTCAGGAGAGCTCCTACGAGCAGTACTTC
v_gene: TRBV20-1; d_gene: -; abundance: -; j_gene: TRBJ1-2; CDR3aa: CSASRGEDYTF; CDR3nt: TGCAGTGCTAGCCGGGGGGAAGACTACACCTTC
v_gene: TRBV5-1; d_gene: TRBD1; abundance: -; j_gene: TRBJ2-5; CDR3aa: CASSLQGAGETQYF; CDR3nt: TGCGCCAGCAGCTTACAGGGGGCGGGTGAGACCCAGTACTTC
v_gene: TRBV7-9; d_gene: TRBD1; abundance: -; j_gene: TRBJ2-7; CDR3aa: CASSFPGTGNEQYF; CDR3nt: TGTGCCAGCAGCTTCCCCGGGACAGGGAACGAGCAGTACTTC
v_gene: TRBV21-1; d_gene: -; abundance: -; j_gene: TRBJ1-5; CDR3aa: CASSGGPQPQHF; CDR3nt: TGTGCCAGCAGCGGGGGGCCTCAGCCCCAGCATTTT
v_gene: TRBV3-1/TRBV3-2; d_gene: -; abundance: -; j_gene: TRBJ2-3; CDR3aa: CASSQLGGTSTDTQYF; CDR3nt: TGTGCCAGCAGCCAACTAGGGGGGACTAGCACAGATACGCAGTATTTT
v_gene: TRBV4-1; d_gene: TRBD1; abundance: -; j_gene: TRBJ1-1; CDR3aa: CASRDRTGMGTEAFF; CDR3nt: TGCGCCAGCAGAGATCGGACAGGAATGGGCACTGAAGCTTTCTTT
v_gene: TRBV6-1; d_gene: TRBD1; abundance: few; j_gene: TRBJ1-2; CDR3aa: CASSEDRAPYGYTF; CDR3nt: TGTGCCAGCAGTGAGGACAGGGCCCCCTATGGCTACACCTTC
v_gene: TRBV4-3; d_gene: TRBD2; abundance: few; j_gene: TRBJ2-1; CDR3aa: CASSQDYGGGGNEQFF; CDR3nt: TGCGCCAGCAGCCAAGATTATGGGGGCGGGGGGAATGAGCAGTTCTTC
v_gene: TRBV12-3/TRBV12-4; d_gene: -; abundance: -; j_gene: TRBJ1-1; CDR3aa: CASSLDPDTEAFF; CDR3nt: TGTGCCAGCAGTTTAGATCCCGACACTGAAGCTTTCTTT
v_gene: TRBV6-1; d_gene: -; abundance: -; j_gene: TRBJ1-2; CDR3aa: CASSESGYTF; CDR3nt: TGTGCCAGCAGTGAAAGCGGCTACACCTTC
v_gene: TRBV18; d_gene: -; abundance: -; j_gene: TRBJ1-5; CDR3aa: CASSPGWGGSNQPQHF; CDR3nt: TGTGCCAGCTCACCAGGTTGGGGGGGGAGCAATCAGCCCCAGCATTTT